The present T cell receptor beta chain was sequenced within a study of T cell changes during pregnancy in multiple sclerosis. Sequenced by immunoSEQ multiplex PCR; TCRdb stores in-frame clones only, minus some. The sample has some 29,000 clones, around nine tenths seen once. This sequence originates from a female donor with multiple sclerosis, enrolled in a pregnancy study. Here the sequenced sample was CD8+ T cells from peripheral blood mononuclear cells, taken before pregnancy.

In nucleotides, the CDR3 is TGTGCCAGCAGCTTAGTCGACAGAACCTACAATGAGCAGTTCTTC. Translating gives CASSLVDRTYNEQFF. This sequence joins TRBV7-6 and TRBJ2-1; a weak D match, TRBD1 (5 bases). Germline assignment: CDR1 SGHVS and CDR2 FNYEAQ. V was clipped by 1 base and J by 2 bases, with 9 bases between them. This CDR3 is 15 amino acids long.